Sequencing of this T cell receptor (beta chain) was carried out in a study of T-cell reconstitution after alpha-beta-depleted transplantation in children. Study-wide points: A year had passed since transplant, and T-cell counts and diversity by then came mostly from newly produced T cells. Surviving recipient T cells and thymic progenitors produced the high day-60 TCRbeta diversity seen in some patients.

This clonotype was counted many times. Its antigen is unknown. The library targeted TCRbeta and was prepared with unique molecular identifiers. TCRdb ran MiXCR on the PCR reads and lists one entry per CDR3 protein. This table holds 200,000 to 250,000 distinct CDR3 sequences, roughly 10% found once. J gave up 6 bases and V 6 bases, and 5 bases lay outside the gene matches. The CDR3 is made up of 14 amino acids. The sequencing here drew on PBMCs, taken before TCRalphabeta/CD19-depleted stem cell transplant. V is TRBV12-3 or TRBV12-4 and J is TRBJ2-1; 10 bases map to TRBD2. The clonotype was recovered from a child younger than two with acute myeloid leukemia, due to receive a stem cell transplant. The CDR3 sequence is CASRKAGGFNEQFF. In DNA form, the CDR3 reads TGTGCCAGCAGGAAAGCGGGGGGGTTCAATGAGCAGTTCTTC.